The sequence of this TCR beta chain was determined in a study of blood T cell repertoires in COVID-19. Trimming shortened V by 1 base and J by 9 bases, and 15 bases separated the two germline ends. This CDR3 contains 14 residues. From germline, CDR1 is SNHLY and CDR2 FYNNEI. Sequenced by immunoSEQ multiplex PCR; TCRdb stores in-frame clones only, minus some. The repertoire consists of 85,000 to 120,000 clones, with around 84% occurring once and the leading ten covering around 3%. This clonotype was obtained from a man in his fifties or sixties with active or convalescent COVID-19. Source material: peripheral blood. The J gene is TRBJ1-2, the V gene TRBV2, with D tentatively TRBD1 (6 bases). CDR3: CASSEEVSGTSYTF. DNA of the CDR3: TGTGCCAGCAGTGAAGAGGTGTCAGGGACAAGCTACACCTTC.